This entry features one TCR beta chain sequence. Its antigen is unidentified. The junction differs from germline at one of its ends, possibly a read error. PCR involved 60 Vbeta and 13 Jbeta primers. Original processing methods: Tens of millions of unique TCR beta chains, 9.5 million to 14 million shared, were counted in a later analysis. Some clones are missing from TCRdb's copy, which holds only in-frame ones; the method was immunoSEQ multiplex PCR. D and trimming come from the DNA, and the V and J calls and clone size come from that table. Of around 160,000 clones in the sample, more than 75% are singletons; the top ten hold about 1.5%. CDR3 size: 14 residues. Germline V gene data show CDR1 as SSHAT and CDR2 as FNYEAQ (reference sequence). These data belong to a study of cytomegalovirus exposure and HLA in healthy donors. Overall study findings and caveats: According to reports, the classifier identified cytomegalovirus status with high specificity and sensitivity. Analysis performed later found 16,000 or so TCR beta sequences associated with HLA alleles at 0.05 false discovery rate.

The clonotype was recovered from a male donor in good health and CMV-seronegative. V gene TRBV7-7 combines with J gene TRBJ2-1; maybe TRBD2 (5 bases). Sequenced: PBMCs. CDR3 nucleotides: TGTGCTAGCAGTGAGTCCGCGGGTTACAATGAGCAGTTCTTC. Amino acids: CASSESAGYNEQFF.